This T cell receptor (beta chain) was recorded in a study of human T cells and chemical hapten exposure. Via MiXCR, TCRdb re-called the RACE reads, giving one row per CDR3 protein. Of over 300,000 distinct CDR3 sequences listed, around 5.5% were seen once; the top ten hold 2.6%. Trimming cost V 7 bases and J 0 bases; bases outside gene matches: 15. This CDR3 comprises 17 residues. Per the germline V gene, CDR1 is SGHKS and CDR2 is YYEKEE (reference sequence). The time point was: pre-sensitization, week 0. Treatment here: therapeutic diphenylcyclopropenone sensitization with weekly scalp DPC. The sample here was whole blood, taken in connection with sensitization to the hapten diphenylcyclopropenone (DPC). The rearrangement uses TRBV5-5 and TRBJ2-5, with 7 nucleotides matching TRBD2. This TCR was sampled from a woman between 45 and 65 years old with alopecia areata. Some clones in this sample may be carry-over from other donors' samples. The CDR3 sequence is CASLLRSRGGDQETQYF. In DNA form, the CDR3 reads TGTGCCAGCCTGTTGAGGTCTAGGGGAGGGGACCAAGAGACCCAGTACTTC. Combining the CDR3 with reference TRBV5-5 and TRBJ2-5 gives the whole variable domain DAGVTQSPTHLIKTRGQQVTLRCSPISGHKSVSWYQQVLGQGPQFIFQYYEKEERGRGNFPDRFSARQFPNYSSELNVNALLLGDSALYLCASLLRSRGGDQETQYFGPGTRLLVL.